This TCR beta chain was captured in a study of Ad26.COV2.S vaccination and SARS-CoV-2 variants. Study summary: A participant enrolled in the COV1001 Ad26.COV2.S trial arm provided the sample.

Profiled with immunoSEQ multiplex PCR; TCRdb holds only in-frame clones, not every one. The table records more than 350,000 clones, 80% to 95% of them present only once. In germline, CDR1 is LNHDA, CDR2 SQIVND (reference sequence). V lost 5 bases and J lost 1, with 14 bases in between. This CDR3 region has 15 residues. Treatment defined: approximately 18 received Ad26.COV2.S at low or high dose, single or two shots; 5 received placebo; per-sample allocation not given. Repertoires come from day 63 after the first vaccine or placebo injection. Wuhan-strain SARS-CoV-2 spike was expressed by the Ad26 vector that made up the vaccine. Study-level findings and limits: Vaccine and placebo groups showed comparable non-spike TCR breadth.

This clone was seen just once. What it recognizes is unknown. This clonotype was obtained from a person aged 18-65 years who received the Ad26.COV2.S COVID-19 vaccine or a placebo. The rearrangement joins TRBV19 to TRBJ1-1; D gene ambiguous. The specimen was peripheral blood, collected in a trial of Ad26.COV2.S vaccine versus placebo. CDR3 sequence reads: CASSPRPTRNTEAFF. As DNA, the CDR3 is TGTGCCAGTAGTCCCCGCCCAACCAGGAACACTGAAGCTTTCTTT.